These T cell receptor beta chains were read from a single sample in a study of T cell changes during pregnancy in multiple sclerosis. TCRdb keeps only in-frame clones here, not all; method: immunoSEQ multiplex PCR. The sample holds 39,000 or so clones, approximately 91% seen once. The source was CD8+ T cells from peripheral blood mononuclear cells, collected after pregnancy. These receptors all come from a female donor with multiple sclerosis, enrolled in a pregnancy study. The CDR3 runs from the conserved cysteine through the conserved F or W. The order of the fields is V gene, D gene, J gene, clone size, CDR3 protein, CDR3 DNA. D genes are given only for firm matches. The size field is filled for only some rows; it gives once, few, many or a size class.

V gene: TRBV7-2
D gene: TRBD2
J gene: TRBJ2-1
clone size: NA
CDR3 protein: CASSLVGLAGAIGNEQFF
CDR3 DNA: TGTGCCAGCAGCTTAGTCGGTTTAGCGGGAGCAATAGGCAATGAGCAGTTCTTC

V gene: TRBV6-1
D gene: TRBD2
J gene: TRBJ2-7
clone size: NA
CDR3 protein: CASSETSLSYEQYF
CDR3 DNA: TGTGCCAGCAGTGAGACTAGCCTCTCCTACGAGCAGTACTTC

V gene: TRBV9
D gene: NA
J gene: TRBJ2-1
clone size: NA
CDR3 protein: CASSVDASSYNEQFF
CDR3 DNA: TGTGCCAGCAGCGTAGATGCTAGCTCCTACAATGAGCAGTTCTTC

V gene: TRBV6-4
D gene: TRBD1
J gene: TRBJ1-6
clone size: NA
CDR3 protein: CASSDATGNSPLHF
CDR3 DNA: TGTGCCAGCAGTGACGCGACAGGGAATTCACCCCTCCACTTT

V gene: TRBV27
D gene: TRBD1
J gene: TRBJ2-7
clone size: NA
CDR3 protein: CASSLTGARIYEQYF
CDR3 DNA: TGTGCCAGCAGTTTAACAGGGGCGCGAATCTACGAGCAGTACTTC

V gene: TRBV13
D gene: TRBD1
J gene: TRBJ2-7
clone size: many
CDR3 protein: CASSLGTGIPSEQYF
CDR3 DNA: TGTGCCAGCAGCTTGGGGACAGGGATTCCCTCCGAGCAGTACTTC

V gene: TRBV5-4
D gene: TRBD1
J gene: TRBJ1-2
clone size: NA
CDR3 protein: CASSGSQGARGYTF
CDR3 DNA: TGTGCCAGCAGCGGATCCCAGGGGGCTAGAGGCTACACCTTC

V gene: TRBV19
D gene: TRBD1
J gene: TRBJ2-5
clone size: NA
CDR3 protein: CASSRTGGLETQYF
CDR3 DNA: TGTGCCAGTAGTCGGACAGGGGGGCTAGAGACCCAGTACTTC

V gene: TRBV29-1
D gene: TRBD1
J gene: TRBJ2-3
clone size: once
CDR3 protein: CSVEPGDRATDTQYF
CDR3 DNA: TGCAGCGTTGAACCGGGGGACAGGGCTACAGATACGCAGTATTTT

V gene: TRBV11-2
D gene: TRBD2
J gene: TRBJ2-3
clone size: NA
CDR3 protein: CASTSTRASGTDTQYF
CDR3 DNA: TGTGCCAGCACCTCAACTCGGGCTAGCGGAACCGATACGCAGTATTTT

V gene: TRBV27
D gene: NA
J gene: TRBJ1-5
clone size: NA
CDR3 protein: CASRIDPRGPQHF
CDR3 DNA: TGTGCCAGCAGGATAGATCCCCGGGGGCCCCAGCATTTT

V gene: TRBV7-6
D gene: NA
J gene: TRBJ1-1
clone size: NA
CDR3 protein: CASSLYESGFEAFF
CDR3 DNA: TGTGCCAGCAGCTTATATGAGTCGGGGTTTGAAGCTTTCTTT

V gene: TRBV5-6
D gene: NA
J gene: TRBJ1-2
clone size: NA
CDR3 protein: CASRDRGHGYTF
CDR3 DNA: TGTGCCAGCAGGGACAGAGGACATGGCTACACCTTC

V gene: TRBV6-1
D gene: NA
J gene: TRBJ2-1
clone size: NA
CDR3 protein: CASSEAEKGGDEQFF
CDR3 DNA: TGTGCCAGCAGTGAAGCGGAAAAAGGGGGGGATGAGCAGTTCTTC

V gene: TRBV6-1
D gene: NA
J gene: TRBJ2-3
clone size: NA
CDR3 protein: CASSDQSGDTQYF
CDR3 DNA: TGTGCCAGCAGTGACCAAAGCGGAGATACGCAGTATTTT

V gene: TRBV4-2
D gene: TRBD2
J gene: TRBJ2-1
clone size: NA
CDR3 protein: CASSQVPLLAGEPCEQFF
CDR3 DNA: TGTGCCAGCAGCCAAGTCCCATTACTAGCGGGGGAACCCTGTGAGCAGTTCTTC

V gene: TRBV20-1
D gene: TRBD1
J gene: TRBJ2-1
clone size: NA
CDR3 protein: CSAPDRAAFF
CDR3 DNA: TGCAGTGCTCCCGACAGGGCCGCCTTCTTC

V gene: TRBV25-1
D gene: NA
J gene: TRBJ1-1
clone size: NA
CDR3 protein: CASRQGIHTEAFF
CDR3 DNA: TGTGCCAGCAGACAGGGAATCCACACTGAAGCTTTCTTT

V gene: TRBV11-2
D gene: TRBD2
J gene: TRBJ2-1
clone size: NA
CDR3 protein: CASSTHLAGGLDNEQFF
CDR3 DNA: TGTGCCAGCAGCACGCATTTAGCGGGAGGACTCGACAATGAGCAGTTCTTC

V gene: TRBV27
D gene: TRBD1
J gene: TRBJ2-1
clone size: NA
CDR3 protein: CASSLSRAGGNEQFF
CDR3 DNA: TGTGCCAGCAGTTTATCCAGGGCAGGGGGCAATGAGCAGTTCTTC

V gene: TRBV19
D gene: NA
J gene: TRBJ1-1
clone size: NA
CDR3 protein: CASSAAGTGEAFF
CDR3 DNA: TGTGCCAGTAGTGCCGCGGGGACGGGTGAAGCTTTCTTT

V gene: TRBV10-3
D gene: NA
J gene: TRBJ1-2
clone size: NA
CDR3 protein: CATPQIPYGYTF
CDR3 DNA: TGTGCCACCCCACAGATCCCCTATGGCTACACCTTC

V gene: TRBV2
D gene: NA
J gene: TRBJ1-2
clone size: NA
CDR3 protein: CASSEWARTSANYGYTF
CDR3 DNA: TGTGCCAGCAGTGAATGGGCCAGAACGTCAGCTAACTATGGCTACACCTTC

V gene: TRBV7-6
D gene: TRBD1
J gene: TRBJ1-5
clone size: NA
CDR3 protein: CASSLGGQGASNQPQHF
CDR3 DNA: TGTGCCAGCAGCTTAGGAGGACAGGGGGCAAGCAATCAGCCCCAGCATTTT

V gene: TRBV28
D gene: TRBD1
J gene: TRBJ1-5
clone size: NA
CDR3 protein: CASSTGTGGNQPQHF
CDR3 DNA: TGTGCCAGCAGTACCGGGACAGGGGGCAATCAGCCCCAGCATTTT

V gene: TRBV27
D gene: TRBD2
J gene: TRBJ2-1
clone size: NA
CDR3 protein: CASSFSGGRAGEQFF
CDR3 DNA: TGTGCCAGCAGTTTCTCAGGCGGGAGGGCGGGGGAGCAGTTCTTC

V gene: TRBV15
D gene: NA
J gene: TRBJ2-2
clone size: once
CDR3 protein: CATSRGQVTTGELFF
CDR3 DNA: TGTGCCACCAGCAGAGGACAGGTGACCACCGGGGAGCTGTTTTTT

V gene: TRBV2
D gene: NA
J gene: TRBJ2-1
clone size: NA
CDR3 protein: CASSRTGGVINEQFF
CDR3 DNA: TGTGCCAGCAGCCGGACTGGCGGGGTAATTAATGAGCAGTTCTTC

V gene: TRBV5-1
D gene: TRBD1
J gene: TRBJ2-7
clone size: NA
CDR3 protein: CASSLRQGRGEQYF
CDR3 DNA: TGCGCCAGCAGCTTGCGACAGGGTAGGGGGGAGCAGTACTTC

V gene: TRBV6-4
D gene: NA
J gene: TRBJ2-2
clone size: NA
CDR3 protein: CASSGAGDTGELFF
CDR3 DNA: TGTGCCAGCAGTGGCGCAGGGGACACCGGGGAGCTGTTTTTT

V gene: TRBV5-8
D gene: NA
J gene: TRBJ2-7
clone size: NA
CDR3 protein: CASSSGFHPREQYF
CDR3 DNA: TGTGCCAGCAGCTCCGGGTTCCATCCTCGGGAGCAGTACTTC

V gene: TRBV2
D gene: TRBD1
J gene: TRBJ1-2
clone size: NA
CDR3 protein: CASSEAQGNYGYTF
CDR3 DNA: TGTGCCAGCAGTGAAGCACAGGGGAACTATGGCTACACCTTC

V gene: TRBV29-1
D gene: NA
J gene: TRBJ2-1
clone size: NA
CDR3 protein: CSVGRVGLGNEQFF
CDR3 DNA: TGCAGCGTTGGGCGGGTGGGATTAGGGAATGAGCAGTTCTTC

V gene: TRBV9
D gene: NA
J gene: TRBJ2-2
clone size: NA
CDR3 protein: CASGTTGELFF
CDR3 DNA: TGTGCCAGCGGCACCACCGGGGAGCTGTTTTTT

V gene: TRBV7-9
D gene: NA
J gene: TRBJ2-7
clone size: NA
CDR3 protein: CASSNFDSSYEQYF
CDR3 DNA: TGTGCCAGCAGTAACTTCGACAGCTCCTACGAGCAGTACTTC

V gene: TRBV6-1
D gene: NA
J gene: TRBJ2-7
clone size: NA
CDR3 protein: CASSEFKEGRPNSYEQYF
CDR3 DNA: TGTGCCAGCAGTGAATTCAAGGAGGGCAGGCCGAACTCCTACGAGCAGTACTTC

V gene: TRBV2
D gene: NA
J gene: TRBJ2-7
clone size: NA
CDR3 protein: CASSARDSSSYEQYF
CDR3 DNA: TGTGCCAGCAGTGCAAGGGACTCGAGCTCCTACGAGCAGTACTTC

V gene: TRBV28
D gene: TRBD2
J gene: TRBJ2-6
clone size: NA
CDR3 protein: CASTQIRAGSSSGANVLTF
CDR3 DNA: TGTGCCAGCACCCAAATTCGAGCGGGATCCAGCTCTGGGGCCAACGTCCTGACTTTC

V gene: TRBV6-4
D gene: TRBD1
J gene: TRBJ1-4
clone size: NA
CDR3 protein: CASSEKAGTGSEKLFF
CDR3 DNA: TGTGCCAGCAGTGAAAAGGCTGGGACAGGGTCTGAAAAACTGTTTTTT

V gene: TRBV27
D gene: NA
J gene: TRBJ2-7
clone size: NA
CDR3 protein: CASSFGRAYEQYF
CDR3 DNA: TGTGCCAGCAGTTTTGGCAGGGCCTACGAGCAGTACTTC

V gene: TRBV6-5
D gene: NA
J gene: TRBJ1-2
clone size: NA
CDR3 protein: CASRSYRDGYTF
CDR3 DNA: TGTGCCAGCAGATCCTACAGGGATGGCTACACCTTC

V gene: TRBV27
D gene: NA
J gene: TRBJ2-4
clone size: NA
CDR3 protein: CASRGMEDIQYF
CDR3 DNA: TGTGCCAGCAGGGGGATGGAGGACATTCAGTACTTC

V gene: TRBV7-9
D gene: NA
J gene: TRBJ2-2
clone size: NA
CDR3 protein: CASSRTVNTGELFF
CDR3 DNA: TGTGCCAGCAGCCGGACAGTTAACACCGGGGAGCTGTTTTTT